This record covers a single TCR beta chain. Its target is not known. The CDR3 is 15 amino acids. Trimming removed 8 bases from V and 0 bases from J, with 14 bases in between. Germline V gene data show CDR1 as MNHEY and CDR2 as SVGEGT. The data were taken from a study of T cells after yellow fever vaccination. At the level of the study: Fractions low in cell number were prepared with SMART-Seq v4 Ultra Low Input.

Whole-study findings and limits: A small proportion of clonotypes was detected in both the CD4 and CD8 compartments. The secondary response was weaker but peaked faster, day 5 versus 15. Subsequent to the booster, the majority of primary-vaccination clones reappeared (96% CD4, around 90% CD8).

In TCRdb, the 5' RACE reads were re-called with MiXCR into one record per CDR3 protein. The table has hundreds of thousands of distinct CDR3 sequences, approximately 12% seen once; the top ten hold 2.5% to 4%. The J gene is TRBJ2-4, the V gene TRBV6-2 or TRBV6-3; tentative D call: TRBD2 (5 bases). The sample in question was CD4+ T cells sorted from PBMCs, obtained 15 days after the yellow fever booster vaccination. This receptor was obtained from a man younger than 35 who received the YFV17D yellow fever vaccine. CDR3 region: CASLGWELAKNIQYF. CDR3 sequence (DNA): TGTGCCAGCCTCGGATGGGAGCTAGCCAAAAACATTCAGTACTTC.